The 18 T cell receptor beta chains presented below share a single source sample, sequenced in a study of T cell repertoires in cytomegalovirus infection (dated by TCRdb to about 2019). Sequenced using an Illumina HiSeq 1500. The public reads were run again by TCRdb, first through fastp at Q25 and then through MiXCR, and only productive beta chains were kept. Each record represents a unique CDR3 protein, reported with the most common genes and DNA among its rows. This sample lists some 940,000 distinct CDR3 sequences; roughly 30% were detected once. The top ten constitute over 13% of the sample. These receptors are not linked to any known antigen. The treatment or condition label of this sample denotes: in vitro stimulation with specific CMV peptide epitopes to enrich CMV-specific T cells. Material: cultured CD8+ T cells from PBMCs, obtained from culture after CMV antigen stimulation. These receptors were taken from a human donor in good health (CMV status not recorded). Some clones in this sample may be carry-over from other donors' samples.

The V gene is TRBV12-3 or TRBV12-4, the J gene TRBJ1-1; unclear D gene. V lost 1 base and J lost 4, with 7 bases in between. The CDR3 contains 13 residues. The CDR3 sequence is CASSLGQVTEAFF. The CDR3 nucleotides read TGTGCCAGCAGTTTAGGGCAGGTCACTGAAGCTTTCTTT.

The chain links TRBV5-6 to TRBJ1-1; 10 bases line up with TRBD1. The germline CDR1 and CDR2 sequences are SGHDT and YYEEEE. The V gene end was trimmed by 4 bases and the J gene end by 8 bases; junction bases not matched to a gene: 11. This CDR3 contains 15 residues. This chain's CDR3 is CASSPPDRGTSEAFF. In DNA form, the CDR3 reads TGTGCCAGCAGCCCACCGGACAGGGGGACGTCCGAAGCTTTCTTT.

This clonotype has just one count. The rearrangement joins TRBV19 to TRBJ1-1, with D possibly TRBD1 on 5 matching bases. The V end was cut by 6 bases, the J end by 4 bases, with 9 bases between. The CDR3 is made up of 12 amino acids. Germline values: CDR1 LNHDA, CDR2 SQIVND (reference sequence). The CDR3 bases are TGTGCCAGTAGCGAGGGACCCACTGAAGCTTTCTTT. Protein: CASSEGPTEAFF.

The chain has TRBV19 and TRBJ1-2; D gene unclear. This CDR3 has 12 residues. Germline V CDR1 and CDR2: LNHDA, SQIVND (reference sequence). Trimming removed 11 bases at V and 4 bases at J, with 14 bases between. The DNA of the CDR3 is TGTGCCCTTAACAGAGGGCTCTATGGCTACACCTTC. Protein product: CALNRGLYGYTF.

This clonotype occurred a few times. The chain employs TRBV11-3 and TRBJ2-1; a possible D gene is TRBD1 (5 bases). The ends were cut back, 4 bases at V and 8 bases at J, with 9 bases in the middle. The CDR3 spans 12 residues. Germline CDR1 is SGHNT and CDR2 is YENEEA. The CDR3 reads CASSSGRDEQFF. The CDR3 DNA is TGTGCCAGCAGCTCGGGCAGGGATGAGCAGTTCTTC.

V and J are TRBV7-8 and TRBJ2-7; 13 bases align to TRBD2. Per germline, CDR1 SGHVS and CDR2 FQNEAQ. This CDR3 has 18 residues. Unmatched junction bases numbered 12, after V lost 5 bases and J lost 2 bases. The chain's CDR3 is CASSPTATGLAGTYEQYV. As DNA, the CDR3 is TGTGCCAGCAGCCCAACAGCGACGGGACTAGCGGGGACCTACGAGCAGTACGTC.

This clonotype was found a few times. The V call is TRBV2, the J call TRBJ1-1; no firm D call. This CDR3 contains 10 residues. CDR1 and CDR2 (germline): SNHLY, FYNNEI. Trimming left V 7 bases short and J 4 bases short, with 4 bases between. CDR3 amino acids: CASKSTEAFF. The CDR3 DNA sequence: TGTGCCAGCAAATCCACTGAAGCTTTCTTT.

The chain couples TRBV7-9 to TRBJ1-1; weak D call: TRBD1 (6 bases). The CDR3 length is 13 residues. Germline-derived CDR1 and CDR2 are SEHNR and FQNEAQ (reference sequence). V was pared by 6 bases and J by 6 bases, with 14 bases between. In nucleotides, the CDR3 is TGTGCCAGCAGTTGGGGGGGCCGCCCTGAAGCTTTCTTT. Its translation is CASSWGGRPEAFF.

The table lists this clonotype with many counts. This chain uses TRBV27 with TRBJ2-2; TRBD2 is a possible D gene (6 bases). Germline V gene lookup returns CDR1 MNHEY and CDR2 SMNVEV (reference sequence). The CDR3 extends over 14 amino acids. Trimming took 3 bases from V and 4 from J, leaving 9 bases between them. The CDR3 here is CASSFRGGTGELFF. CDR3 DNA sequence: TGTGCCAGCAGTTTTAGGGGAGGCACCGGGGAGCTGTTTTTT.

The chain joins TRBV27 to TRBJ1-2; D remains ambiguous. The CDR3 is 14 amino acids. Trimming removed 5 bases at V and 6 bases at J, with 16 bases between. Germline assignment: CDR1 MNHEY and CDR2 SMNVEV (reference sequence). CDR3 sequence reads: CASSPYPGGHGYTF. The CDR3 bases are TGTGCCAGCAGTCCATACCCCGGAGGGCATGGCTACACCTTC.

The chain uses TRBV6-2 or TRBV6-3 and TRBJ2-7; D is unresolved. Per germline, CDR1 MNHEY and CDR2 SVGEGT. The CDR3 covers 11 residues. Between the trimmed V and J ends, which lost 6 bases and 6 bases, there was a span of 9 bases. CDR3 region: CASSPNREQYF. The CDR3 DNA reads TGTGCCAGCAGCCCCAATCGCGAGCAGTACTTC.

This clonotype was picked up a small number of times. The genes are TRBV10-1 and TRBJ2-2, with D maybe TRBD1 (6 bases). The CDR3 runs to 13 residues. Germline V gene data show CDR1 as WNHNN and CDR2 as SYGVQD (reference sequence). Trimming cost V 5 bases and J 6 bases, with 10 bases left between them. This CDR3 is CASSPGHPGELFF. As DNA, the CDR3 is TGCGCCAGCAGTCCGGGACACCCCGGGGAGCTGTTTTTT.

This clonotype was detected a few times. The CDR3 sequence is CAISEVKELIAKNIQYF. CDR3 DNA: TGTGCCATCAGTGAAGTGAAGGAGTTAATAGCCAAAAACATTCAGTACTTC. The V gene is TRBV10-3, the J gene TRBJ2-4, with D hard to call. This CDR3 has 17 amino acids. Trimming took off 3 bases at V and 0 bases at J, with 15 bases between the two ends. Per the germline V gene, CDR1 is ENHRY and CDR2 is SYGVKD.

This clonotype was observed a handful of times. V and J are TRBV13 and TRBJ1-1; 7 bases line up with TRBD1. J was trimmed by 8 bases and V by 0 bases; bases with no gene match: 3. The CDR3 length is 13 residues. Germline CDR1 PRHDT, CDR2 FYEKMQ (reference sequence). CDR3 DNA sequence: TGTGCCAGCAGCTTAGGCCCGGGACAGGAAGCTTTCTTT. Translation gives CASSLGPGQEAFF.

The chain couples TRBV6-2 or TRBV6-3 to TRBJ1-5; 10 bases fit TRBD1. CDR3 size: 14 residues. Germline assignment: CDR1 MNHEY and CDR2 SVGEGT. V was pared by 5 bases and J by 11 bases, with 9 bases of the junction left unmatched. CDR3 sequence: CASSRDRGSLAQHF. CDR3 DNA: TGTGCCAGCAGTCGGGACAGGGGATCTTTAGCCCAGCATTTT.

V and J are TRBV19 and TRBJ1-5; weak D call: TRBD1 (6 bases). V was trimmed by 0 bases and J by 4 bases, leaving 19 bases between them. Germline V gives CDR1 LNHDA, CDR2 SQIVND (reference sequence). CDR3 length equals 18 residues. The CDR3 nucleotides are TGTGCCAGTAGTATAGATCGAAGGTGGACAGTTACTAATCAGCCCCAGCATTTT. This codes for CASSIDRRWTVTNQPQHF.

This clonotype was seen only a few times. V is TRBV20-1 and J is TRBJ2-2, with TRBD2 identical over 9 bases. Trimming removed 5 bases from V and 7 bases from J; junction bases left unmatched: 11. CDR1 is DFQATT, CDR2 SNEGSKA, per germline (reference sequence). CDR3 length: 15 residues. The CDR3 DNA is TGCAGTGCTTGGAGGAGCGGGGGGCGAGGCGGGGAGCTGTTTTTT. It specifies CSAWRSGGRGGELFF.

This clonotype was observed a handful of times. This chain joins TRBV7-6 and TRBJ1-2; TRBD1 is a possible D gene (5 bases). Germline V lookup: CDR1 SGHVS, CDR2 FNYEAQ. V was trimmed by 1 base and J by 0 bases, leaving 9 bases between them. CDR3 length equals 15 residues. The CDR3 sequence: CASSLGQLPNYGYTF. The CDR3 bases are TGTGCCAGCAGCTTAGGACAGCTCCCTAACTATGGCTACACCTTC.